The 7 T cell receptor beta chains given below trace back to one sample, sequenced in a study of T cell repertoires in cytomegalovirus infection (dated by TCRdb to the late 2010s). Reads for this sample came from an Illumina HiSeq 1500. TCRdb's own reprocessing of the public reads used fastp at Q25 and MiXCR and kept productive beta chains. Rows merge per CDR3 protein into single entries with the most common DNA and genes. The sample table shows about 740,000 distinct CDR3 sequences, and 35% are seen once. About 2.8% of the sample goes to the ten largest clones. Sequencing input: PBMCs. The receptors derive from a human donor in good health (CMV status not recorded). Some clones in this sample may be carry-over from other donors' samples.

This clonotype showed up just a few times. The chain links TRBV6-2 or TRBV6-3 to TRBJ2-3; D not resolved. V dropped 6 bases and J dropped 3 bases, with 13 bases sitting between them. The CDR3 length is 14 residues. CDR1 MNHEY and CDR2 SVGEGT come from the germline V gene. The CDR3 DNA is TGTGCCAGCAGCCTACTCTATGCAACAGATACGCAGTATTTT. Translated: CASSLLYATDTQYF.

This clonotype was seen a few times. This chain joins TRBV28 and TRBJ2-4; D remains ambiguous. Looked up from germline, CDR1 is MDHEN and CDR2 is SYDVKM. V was shortened by 6 bases and J by 3 bases, with 15 bases between the two germline ends. This CDR3 comprises 15 residues. DNA of the CDR3: TGTGCCAGCAGCCGGACCTGGTCCTTCAAAAACATTCAGTACTTC. Residues: CASSRTWSFKNIQYF.

This clonotype was counted a few times. The chain joins TRBV5-1 to TRBJ2-1; 10 bases match TRBD2. CDR3 length: 15 residues. After removal of 0 bases from V and 5 bases from J, the junction contained 2 bases not matched to a gene. Germline CDR1 and CDR2: SGHRS and YFSETQ. The CDR3 coding sequence is TGCGCCAGCAGCTTGGTTACTAGCGGGGACAATGAGCAGTTCTTC. It codes for CASSLVTSGDNEQFF.

This clonotype showed up just a few times. The chain uses TRBV12-3 or TRBV12-4 and TRBJ2-7; D uncertain. The CDR3 has 12 amino acids. V dropped 0 bases and J dropped 6 bases, with 6 bases sitting between them. As DNA, the CDR3 is TGTGCCAGCAGTTTAGCAGGGTTCGAGCAGTACTTC. This sequence encodes CASSLAGFEQYF.

J is TRBJ1-2 and V is TRBV27, with D possibly matching TRBD1 (5 bases). V was clipped by 3 bases and J by 0 bases, with 14 bases between them. CDR1 is MNHEY, CDR2 SMNVEV, per germline (reference sequence). The CDR3 has 16 residues. Here the CDR3 reads CASSFGQGAPNYGYTF. CDR3 DNA sequence: TGTGCCAGCAGTTTTGGGCAGGGTGCCCCTAACTATGGCTACACCTTC.

The sample holds many counts of this clonotype. This chain uses TRBV7-3 with TRBJ1-5; D is unclear. This CDR3 contains 13 residues. Germline-derived CDR1 and CDR2 are SGHTA and FQGTGA. The V end lost 0 bases, the J end lost 5 bases, and 5 bases lay between the germline ends. CDR3 protein: CASSLTADQPQHF. The CDR3 nucleotides read TGTGCCAGCAGCTTAACGGCGGATCAGCCCCAGCATTTT.

This clonotype was counted a few times. The chain is built from TRBV19 and TRBJ2-1; 9 nucleotides line up with TRBD2. The CDR3 runs 15 residues. Trimming cost V 3 bases and J 2 bases; bases outside gene matches: 2. Looked up from germline, CDR1 is LNHDA and CDR2 is SQIVND (reference sequence). For the CDR3, the DNA is TGTGCCAGTAGTATTGCGGGGGGGACCTACAATGAGCAGTTCTTC. Translated, it gives CASSIAGGTYNEQFF.